The present entry profiles one T cell receptor beta chain with its context. Antigen specificity is unknown. Cultured CD4+ T cell DNA underwent sequencing with the Oncomine TCR Beta short-read assay. A single record per CDR3 protein comes from TCRdb applying MiXCR to the PCR reads. The sample contains about 25,000 distinct CDR3 sequences, 58% of which appear only once. As to treatment: approximately 9-day PBMC culture with coronavirus spike peptide pools or control peptides (ViraFEST assay). At both days 3 and 7, half the medium was replaced with fresh IL-2 medium. The sample originates from a study of vaccination and CD4 T cells after COVID-19. Study summary: Two of the convalescents were Hispanic, and the group consisted of six males and four females. Post-COVID samples were collected a median roughly 3 months following diagnosis, spanning 35 to 161.

Study-level results: Post-infection sampling omitted early timepoints and covered relatively few convalescent patients.

The receptor comes from a human donor who had recovered from COVID-19. Sequencing was done on a sample of CD4+ T cells from blood, cultured in vitro.

CDR3: CSAAGGRSNQPQHF. The CDR3, as DNA: TGCAGTGCCGCCGGGGGTAGGTCTAATCAGCCCCAGCATTTT. The chain recombines TRBV20-1 with TRBJ1-5, with a tentative D call TRBD1 (5 bases). The CDR3 runs to 14 residues. Germline V lookup: CDR1 DFQATT, CDR2 SNEGSKA (reference sequence). Trimming stripped 6 bases from V and 4 bases from J, with 16 bases between.